The rows below give T cell receptor beta chains drawn from one sample of a study of T cell changes during pregnancy in multiple sclerosis. Assay: immunoSEQ multiplex PCR; the TCRdb copy retains only in-frame clones and omits some. Among over 100,000 clones listed, around nine tenths were seen once. Source: peripheral blood, taken in the third trimester of pregnancy. Receptor source: a female donor with multiple sclerosis, enrolled in a pregnancy study. Each CDR3 is given with its conserved first and last residue. A D gene is named only where the DNA matches it firmly. Size tells how often a clone was seen (once, few, many) or the class of an expanded clone, and some rows leave it out.

CDR3 length: 16; J gene: TRBJ1-1; clone size: once; V gene: TRBV11-3; D gene: TRBD1; CDR3 DNA: TGTGCCAGCAGCTTAGATCAGAGGGGGCTCGCCACTGAAGCTTTCTTT; CDR3 protein: CASSLDQRGLATEAFF
CDR3 length: 17; J gene: TRBJ2-1; clone size: NA; V gene: TRBV4-2; D gene: TRBD2; CDR3 DNA: TGTGCCAGCAGCCCCAAACGACTAGCGGGGGGGCGGAATGAGCAGTTCTTC; CDR3 protein: CASSPKRLAGGRNEQFF
CDR3 length: 13; J gene: TRBJ1-2; clone size: once; V gene: TRBV30; D gene: NA; CDR3 DNA: TGTGCCTGGAGTGTACGGCAGGGCTATGGCTACACCTTC; CDR3 protein: CAWSVRQGYGYTF
CDR3 length: 16; J gene: TRBJ2-4; clone size: NA; V gene: TRBV28; D gene: TRBD1; CDR3 DNA: TGTGCCAGCAGCCCCGGGACAGGGGGAACCAAAAACATTCAGTACTTC; CDR3 protein: CASSPGTGGTKNIQYF
CDR3 length: 13; J gene: TRBJ1-2; clone size: NA; V gene: TRBV7-3; D gene: NA; CDR3 DNA: TGTGCCAGCAGCTTGACGGCGGGCTATGGCTACACCTTC; CDR3 protein: CASSLTAGYGYTF
CDR3 length: 15; J gene: TRBJ2-3; clone size: NA; V gene: TRBV7-9; D gene: TRBD1; CDR3 DNA: TGTGCCAGCAGCTGGGGACAGCCTGACACAGATACGCAGTATTTT; CDR3 protein: CASSWGQPDTDTQYF
CDR3 length: 15; J gene: TRBJ2-1; clone size: NA; V gene: TRBV15; D gene: TRBD2; CDR3 DNA: TGTGCCACCAGCAGAGGACTAGCGGGAAACAATGAGCAGTTCTTC; CDR3 protein: CATSRGLAGNNEQFF
CDR3 length: 15; J gene: TRBJ2-1; clone size: NA; V gene: TRBV30; D gene: TRBD2; CDR3 DNA: TGTGCCTGGAGGACGGGACTAGCGGGGGTAAATGAGCAGTTCTTC; CDR3 protein: CAWRTGLAGVNEQFF
CDR3 length: 15; J gene: TRBJ1-4; clone size: NA; V gene: TRBV5-6; D gene: TRBD1; CDR3 DNA: TGTGCCAGCAGCAGCACCCAGGGGGCACGAGAAAAACTGTTTTTT; CDR3 protein: CASSSTQGAREKLFF
CDR3 length: 14; J gene: TRBJ2-5; clone size: NA; V gene: TRBV5-1; D gene: NA; CDR3 DNA: TGCGCCAGCAGCTTGGGACTGTCCCAAGAGACCCAGTACTTC; CDR3 protein: CASSLGLSQETQYF
CDR3 length: 13; J gene: TRBJ1-2; clone size: NA; V gene: TRBV5-6; D gene: NA; CDR3 DNA: TGTGCCAGCAGCCCTGGGGCAGCGTATGGCTACACCTTC; CDR3 protein: CASSPGAAYGYTF
CDR3 length: 18; J gene: TRBJ2-3; clone size: NA; V gene: TRBV9; D gene: TRBD2; CDR3 DNA: TGTGCCAGCAGCGGACCTATAGCGGGAGGGCCCACCACAGATACGCAGTATTTT; CDR3 protein: CASSGPIAGGPTTDTQYF
CDR3 length: 15; J gene: TRBJ1-1; clone size: NA; V gene: TRBV5-1; D gene: TRBD1; CDR3 DNA: TGCGCCAGCAGCTTGGGCGGGACAGGGGTCACTGAAGCTTTCTTT; CDR3 protein: CASSLGGTGVTEAFF
CDR3 length: 16; J gene: TRBJ2-5; clone size: NA; V gene: TRBV5-1; D gene: NA; CDR3 DNA: TGCGCCAGCAGTCTCGGACTATTAGCGGAGCAAGAGACCCAGTACTTC; CDR3 protein: CASSLGLLAEQETQYF
CDR3 length: 12; J gene: TRBJ1-1; clone size: NA; V gene: TRBV6-5; D gene: TRBD1; CDR3 DNA: TGTGCCAGCAGACTAACAGGGGGCGCAGCTTTCTTT; CDR3 protein: CASRLTGGAAFF
CDR3 length: 17; J gene: TRBJ2-6; clone size: NA; V gene: TRBV18; D gene: NA; CDR3 DNA: TGTGCCAGCTCACCAAGGCAGGGAGGATCTGGGGCCAACGTCCTGACTTTC; CDR3 protein: CASSPRQGGSGANVLTF
CDR3 length: 13; J gene: TRBJ1-2; clone size: NA; V gene: TRBV6-1; D gene: NA; CDR3 DNA: TGTGCCCTCATTCCCGGGGATAACTATGGCTACACCTTC; CDR3 protein: CALIPGDNYGYTF
CDR3 length: 14; J gene: TRBJ1-1; clone size: NA; V gene: TRBV30; D gene: TRBD1; CDR3 DNA: TGTGCCTGGAGAGGGGGCGGTTGGGACACTGAAGCTTTCTTT; CDR3 protein: CAWRGGGWDTEAFF
CDR3 length: 16; J gene: TRBJ1-1; clone size: NA; V gene: TRBV5-1; D gene: TRBD1; CDR3 DNA: TGCGCCAGCAGCTTGATTACCGGGACAGCTAACACTGAAGCTTTCTTT; CDR3 protein: CASSLITGTANTEAFF
CDR3 length: 15; J gene: TRBJ2-7; clone size: NA; V gene: TRBV19; D gene: NA; CDR3 DNA: TGTGCCAGTAGTAGGGGGCCTCAGACGTCCTACGAGCAGTACTTC; CDR3 protein: CASSRGPQTSYEQYF
CDR3 length: 14; J gene: TRBJ2-4; clone size: NA; V gene: TRBV5-6; D gene: NA; CDR3 DNA: TGTGCCAGCACCCGGGGGATTTTGGAAAACATTCAGTACTTC; CDR3 protein: CASTRGILENIQYF
CDR3 length: 16; J gene: TRBJ2-7; clone size: NA; V gene: TRBV5-4; D gene: NA; CDR3 DNA: TGTGCCAGCAGCTTGGTCGCCAGCGAAAGCTCCTACGAGCAGTACTTC; CDR3 protein: CASSLVASESSYEQYF
CDR3 length: 12; J gene: TRBJ2-7; clone size: NA; V gene: TRBV5-1; D gene: TRBD1; CDR3 DNA: TGCGCCAGCGGCGGGACAGGGGGCGAGCAGTACTTC; CDR3 protein: CASGGTGGEQYF
CDR3 length: 16; J gene: TRBJ1-3; clone size: NA; V gene: TRBV19; D gene: TRBD1; CDR3 DNA: TGTGCCAGTAGAAAATCGGGACAGCACTCTGGAAACACCATATATTTT; CDR3 protein: CASRKSGQHSGNTIYF
CDR3 length: 14; J gene: TRBJ1-1; clone size: NA; V gene: TRBV5-1; D gene: TRBD1; CDR3 DNA: TGCGCCAGCAGGCGGGACAGGGAGAACACTGAAGCTTTCTTT; CDR3 protein: CASRRDRENTEAFF
CDR3 length: 16; J gene: TRBJ2-6; clone size: NA; V gene: TRBV14; D gene: NA; CDR3 DNA: TGTGCCAGCAGCCCGAGGGCCTTGGCTGGGGCCAACGTCCTGACTTTC; CDR3 protein: CASSPRALAGANVLTF
CDR3 length: 13; J gene: TRBJ2-2; clone size: NA; V gene: TRBV9; D gene: NA; CDR3 DNA: TGTGCCAGCAGCTCCGGAGGCACCGGGGAGCTGTTTTTT; CDR3 protein: CASSSGGTGELFF
CDR3 length: 15; J gene: TRBJ2-3; clone size: once; V gene: TRBV7-6; D gene: TRBD1; CDR3 DNA: TGTGCCAGCAGCTTTGGGACAGGGACCACAGATACGCAGTATTTT; CDR3 protein: CASSFGTGTTDTQYF
CDR3 length: 16; J gene: TRBJ1-1; clone size: once; V gene: TRBV29-1; D gene: TRBD1; CDR3 DNA: TGCAGCGTTGAAGATCCCCCTACAGGGGAGAGCACTGAAGCTTTCTTT; CDR3 protein: CSVEDPPTGESTEAFF
CDR3 length: 15; J gene: TRBJ1-5; clone size: many; V gene: TRBV4-1; D gene: TRBD1; CDR3 DNA: TGCGCCAGCAGCCTAAGGGACAGTGACAATCAGCCCCAGCATTTT; CDR3 protein: CASSLRDSDNQPQHF
CDR3 length: 15; J gene: TRBJ2-1; clone size: NA; V gene: TRBV5-1; D gene: TRBD1; CDR3 DNA: TGCGCCAGCAGCCCGGGACAGGGCTACCACAATGAGCAGTTCTTC; CDR3 protein: CASSPGQGYHNEQFF
CDR3 length: 17; J gene: TRBJ1-3; clone size: NA; V gene: TRBV2; D gene: TRBD1; CDR3 DNA: TGTGCCAGCAGTGCCTCCCGGGACAGGGTCTCTGGAAACACCATATATTTT; CDR3 protein: CASSASRDRVSGNTIYF
CDR3 length: 15; J gene: TRBJ1-5; clone size: once; V gene: TRBV30; D gene: NA; CDR3 DNA: TGTGCCTGGAGTGTACGCGGGGCCGTCGATCAGCCCCAGCATTTT; CDR3 protein: CAWSVRGAVDQPQHF
CDR3 length: 15; J gene: TRBJ1-1; clone size: once; V gene: TRBV27; D gene: TRBD1; CDR3 DNA: TGTGCCAGCAGTGCCAGGACAGGTCGTGACACTGAAGCTTTCTTT; CDR3 protein: CASSARTGRDTEAFF
CDR3 length: 15; J gene: TRBJ1-1; clone size: NA; V gene: TRBV5-6; D gene: TRBD1; CDR3 DNA: TGTGCCAGCAGCCCCGGGACAGGAAGAAACACTGAAGCTTTCTTT; CDR3 protein: CASSPGTGRNTEAFF
CDR3 length: 15; J gene: TRBJ2-7; clone size: NA; V gene: TRBV5-1; D gene: TRBD1; CDR3 DNA: TGCGCCAGCAGCTCCGAAGGGACAGGGGGAAGGGAGCAGTACTTC; CDR3 protein: CASSSEGTGGREQYF
CDR3 length: 18; J gene: TRBJ1-4; clone size: NA; V gene: TRBV5-6; D gene: TRBD1; CDR3 DNA: TGTGCCAGCAGCTTTGGGGGAAGGGGGCTAATAGAAGAGGAAAAACTGTTTTTT; CDR3 protein: CASSFGGRGLIEEEKLFF
CDR3 length: 14; J gene: TRBJ2-7; clone size: NA; V gene: TRBV7-9; D gene: TRBD1; CDR3 DNA: TGTGCCAGCAGCTTCGGGACAGGGGGGAAAGAGCAGTACTTC; CDR3 protein: CASSFGTGGKEQYF
CDR3 length: 15; J gene: TRBJ2-2; clone size: few; V gene: TRBV7-6; D gene: TRBD1; CDR3 DNA: TGTGCCAGCAGCTTAATGGGACAGGGTACCGGGGAGCTGTTTTTT; CDR3 protein: CASSLMGQGTGELFF
CDR3 length: 16; J gene: TRBJ2-2; clone size: NA; V gene: TRBV10-3; D gene: NA; CDR3 DNA: TGTGCCATCACTCCCCAGAACGCTTTGAACACCGGGGAGCTGTTTTTT; CDR3 protein: CAITPQNALNTGELFF
CDR3 length: 12; J gene: TRBJ2-1; clone size: NA; V gene: TRBV27; D gene: TRBD2; CDR3 DNA: TGTGCCAGCAGTGCCAGTAGCGGGAAGCAGTTCTTC; CDR3 protein: CASSASSGKQFF
CDR3 length: 16; J gene: TRBJ2-1; clone size: NA; V gene: TRBV28; D gene: TRBD1; CDR3 DNA: TGTGCCAGCAGTTTAGGGGTCCAGGGGGTGATCAATGAGCAGTTCTTC; CDR3 protein: CASSLGVQGVINEQFF